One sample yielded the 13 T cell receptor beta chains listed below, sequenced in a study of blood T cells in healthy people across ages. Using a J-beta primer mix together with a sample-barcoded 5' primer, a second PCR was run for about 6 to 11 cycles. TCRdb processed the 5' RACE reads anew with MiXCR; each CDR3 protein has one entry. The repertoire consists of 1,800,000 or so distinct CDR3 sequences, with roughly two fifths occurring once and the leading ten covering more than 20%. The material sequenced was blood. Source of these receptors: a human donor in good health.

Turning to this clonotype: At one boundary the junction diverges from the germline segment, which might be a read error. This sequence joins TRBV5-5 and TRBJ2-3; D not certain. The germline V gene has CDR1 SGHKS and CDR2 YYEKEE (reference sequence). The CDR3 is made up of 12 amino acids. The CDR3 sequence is CASSSYTDMQYF. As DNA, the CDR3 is TGTGCCAGCAGCTCGTACACAGATATGCAGTATTTT.

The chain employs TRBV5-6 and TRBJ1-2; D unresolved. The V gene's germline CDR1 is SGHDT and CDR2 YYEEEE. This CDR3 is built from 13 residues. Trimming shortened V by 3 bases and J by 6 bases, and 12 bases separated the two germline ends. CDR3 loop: CASSYGLPHGYTF. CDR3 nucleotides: TGTGCCAGCAGCTACGGCCTGCCCCATGGCTACACCTTC.

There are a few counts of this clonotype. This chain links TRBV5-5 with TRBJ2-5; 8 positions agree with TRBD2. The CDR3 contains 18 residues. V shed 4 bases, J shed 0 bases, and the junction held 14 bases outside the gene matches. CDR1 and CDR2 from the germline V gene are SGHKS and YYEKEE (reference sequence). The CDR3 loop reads CASSMKGLGPQYQETQYF. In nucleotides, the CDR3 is TGTGCCAGCAGCATGAAGGGACTAGGGCCCCAGTACCAAGAGACCCAGTACTTC. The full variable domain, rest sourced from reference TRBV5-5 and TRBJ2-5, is DAGVTQSPTHLIKTRGQQVTLRCSPISGHKSVSWYQQVLGQGPQFIFQYYEKEERGRGNFPDRFSARQFPNYSSELNVNALLLGDSALYLCASSMKGLGPQYQETQYFGPGTRLLVL.

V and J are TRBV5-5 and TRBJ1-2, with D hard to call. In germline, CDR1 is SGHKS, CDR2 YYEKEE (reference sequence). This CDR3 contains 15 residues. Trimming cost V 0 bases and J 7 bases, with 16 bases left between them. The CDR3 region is CASSLASLTIVGYTF. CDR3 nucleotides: TGTGCCAGCAGCTTGGCCAGTCTAACTATCGTTGGCTACACCTTC.

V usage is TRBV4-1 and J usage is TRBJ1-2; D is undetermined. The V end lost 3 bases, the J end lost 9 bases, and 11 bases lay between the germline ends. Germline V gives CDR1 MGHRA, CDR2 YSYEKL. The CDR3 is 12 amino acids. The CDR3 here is CASSQLGKRYTF. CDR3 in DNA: TGCGCCAGCAGCCAGTTGGGGAAGCGCTACACCTTC.

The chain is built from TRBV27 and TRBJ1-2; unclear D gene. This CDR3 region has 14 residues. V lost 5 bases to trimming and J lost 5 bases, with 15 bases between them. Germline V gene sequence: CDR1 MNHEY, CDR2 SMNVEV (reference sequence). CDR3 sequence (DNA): TGTGCCAGCAGTCCGACTGGGATGCTATATGGCTACACCTTC. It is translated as CASSPTGMLYGYTF.

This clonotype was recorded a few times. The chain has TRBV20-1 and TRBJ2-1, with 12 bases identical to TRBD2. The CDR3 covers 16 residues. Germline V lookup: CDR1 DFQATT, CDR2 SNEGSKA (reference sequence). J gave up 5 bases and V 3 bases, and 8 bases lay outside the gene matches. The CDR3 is CSARDILAGGHNEQFF. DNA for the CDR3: TGCAGTGCTAGGGATATACTAGCGGGGGGCCACAATGAGCAGTTCTTC.

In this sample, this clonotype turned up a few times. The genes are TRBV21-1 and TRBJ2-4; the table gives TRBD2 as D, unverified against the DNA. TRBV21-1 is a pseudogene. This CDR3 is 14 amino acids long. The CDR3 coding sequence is TGTGCCAGCAGCAGGAGGGTTATAGGAAACATTCAGTACTTC. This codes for CASSRRVIGNIQYF.

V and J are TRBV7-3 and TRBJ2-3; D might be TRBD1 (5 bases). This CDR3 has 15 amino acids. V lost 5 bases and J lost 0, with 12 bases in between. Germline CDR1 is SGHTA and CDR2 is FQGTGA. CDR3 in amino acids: CASSQRGQSTDTQYF. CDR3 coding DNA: TGTGCCAGCAGCCAGAGAGGACAAAGCACAGATACGCAGTATTTT. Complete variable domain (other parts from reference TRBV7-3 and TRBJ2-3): GAGVSQTPSNKVTEKGKYVELRCDPISGHTALYWYRQSLGQGPEFLIYFQGTGAADDSGLPNDRFFAVRPEGSVSTLKIQRTERGDSAVYLCASSQRGQSTDTQYFGPGTRLTVL.

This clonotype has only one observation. CDR3 sequence (DNA): TGTGCCAGCAGCTTGTTAGCGGTACTAGCCAAAAACATTCAGTACTTC. It encodes CASSLLAVLAKNIQYF. The chain joins TRBV7-2 to TRBJ2-4, with TRBD2 as a possible D gene (6 bases). V lost 3 bases and J 0 bases, leaving 12 bases between the germline ends. This CDR3 comprises 16 residues. The V gene's germline CDR1 is SGHTA and CDR2 FQGNSA.

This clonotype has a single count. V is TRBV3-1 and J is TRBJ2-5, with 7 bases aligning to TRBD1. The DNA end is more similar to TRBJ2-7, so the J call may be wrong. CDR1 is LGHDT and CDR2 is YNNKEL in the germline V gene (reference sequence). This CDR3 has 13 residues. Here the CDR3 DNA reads TGTGCCAGCGGGACAGTGCATACCTACGAGCAGTACTTC. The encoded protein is CASGTVHTYEQYF.

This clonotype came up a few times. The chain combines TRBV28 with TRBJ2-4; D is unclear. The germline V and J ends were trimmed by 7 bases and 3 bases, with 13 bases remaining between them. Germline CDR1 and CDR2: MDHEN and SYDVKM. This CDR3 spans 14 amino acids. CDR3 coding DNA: TGTGCCAGCACTTTCGGGCACCACAAAAACATTCAGTACTTC. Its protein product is CASTFGHHKNIQYF.

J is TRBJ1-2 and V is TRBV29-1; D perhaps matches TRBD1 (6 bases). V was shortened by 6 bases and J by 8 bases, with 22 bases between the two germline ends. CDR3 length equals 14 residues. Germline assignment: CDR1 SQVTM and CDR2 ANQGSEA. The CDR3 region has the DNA TGCAGCGTGGGGGGACAATCGGGAATAATGGGCTACACCTTC. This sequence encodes CSVGGQSGIMGYTF.